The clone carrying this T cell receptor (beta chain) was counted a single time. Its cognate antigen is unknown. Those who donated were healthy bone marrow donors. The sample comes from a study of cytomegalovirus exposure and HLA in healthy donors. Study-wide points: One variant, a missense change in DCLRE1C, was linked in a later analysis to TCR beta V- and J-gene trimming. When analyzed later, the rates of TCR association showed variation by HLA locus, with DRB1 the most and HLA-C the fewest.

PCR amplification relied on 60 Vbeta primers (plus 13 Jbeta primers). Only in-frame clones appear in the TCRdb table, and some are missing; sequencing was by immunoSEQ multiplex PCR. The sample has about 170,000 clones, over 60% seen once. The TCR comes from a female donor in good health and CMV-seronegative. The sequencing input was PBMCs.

The CDR3 nucleotides read TGTGCCAGCAGCTCAAAACTAACAGATACGCAGTATTTT. It translates to CASSSKLTDTQYF. The chain couples TRBV5-6 to TRBJ2-3, with D uncertain. The CDR3 runs 13 residues. V was shortened by 3 bases and J by 3 bases, with 8 bases between the two germline ends. The germline CDR1 and CDR2 sequences are SGHDT and YYEEEE.